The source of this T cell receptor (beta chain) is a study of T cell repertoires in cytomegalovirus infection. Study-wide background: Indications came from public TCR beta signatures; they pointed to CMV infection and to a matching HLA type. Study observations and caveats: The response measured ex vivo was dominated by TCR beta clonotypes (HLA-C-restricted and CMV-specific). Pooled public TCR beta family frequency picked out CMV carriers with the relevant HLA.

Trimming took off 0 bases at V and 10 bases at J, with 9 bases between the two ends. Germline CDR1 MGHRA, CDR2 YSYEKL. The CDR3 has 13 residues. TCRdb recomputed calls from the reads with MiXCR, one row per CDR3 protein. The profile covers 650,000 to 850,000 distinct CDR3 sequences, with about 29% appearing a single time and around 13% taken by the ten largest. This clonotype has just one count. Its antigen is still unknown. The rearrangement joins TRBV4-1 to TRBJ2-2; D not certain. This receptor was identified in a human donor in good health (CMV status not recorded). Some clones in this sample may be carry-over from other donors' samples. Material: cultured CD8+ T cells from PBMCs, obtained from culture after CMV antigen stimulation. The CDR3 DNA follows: TGCGCCAGCAGCCAAGAACCCGCCGAGGAGCTGTTTTTT. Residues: CASSQEPAEELFF.